This entry concerns a single T cell receptor beta chain. What it binds is not known. The sample belongs to a study of T-cell memory formation after mild COVID-19. Overall study: The study found TCR clusters largely donor specific. Study-wide results and caveats: Certain responding clones were present in pre-infection memory, suggesting participation of cross-reactive memory. Nothing showed for sure that second-wave clones peaking on day 37 were SARS-CoV-2 specific. Contracting clones, day 15 to 85, had balanced CD4/CD8, and later expanders favored CD4+.

TCRdb re-analysed the 5' RACE reads in MiXCR, keeping a single row per CDR3 protein. The table shows more than 120,000 distinct CDR3 sequences, with about 19% occurring only once. The CDR3 covers 17 residues. Germline CDR1 is SGHNT and CDR2 is YYREEE (reference sequence). Trimming shortened V by 4 bases and J by 0 bases, and 19 bases separated the two germline ends. The clonotype originates from an adult woman who had mild COVID-19 (a few samples of this study predate the infection). Cell type and time point are not known. The sample consisted of PBMCs or a T cell subset sorted from them (not recorded which). The J gene is TRBJ1-2, the V gene TRBV5-4, with D perhaps matching TRBD1 (5 bases). The chain's CDR3 is CASSRDLPPTSNYGYTF. CDR3 nucleotide sequence: TGTGCCAGCAGCCGGGACTTACCACCCACATCTAACTATGGCTACACCTTC.